This note documents a single T cell receptor beta chain sequence. V lost 4 bases and J lost 0, with 14 bases in between. The CDR3 loop spans 15 amino acids. Germline V gives CDR1 SGHRS, CDR2 YFSETQ. This record belongs to a study of blood T cell repertoires in COVID-19. The wider study: Collection of acute and convalescent COVID-19 samples took place in the United States, Italy and Spain. T cells, B-cell-depleted T cells, or PBMCs supplied cDNA or gDNA.

As handled by the study authors: For nucleated cells, counts were estimated from reference gene primer amplification. The repertoire was sequenced with immunoSEQ multiplex PCR; TCRdb's copy has only in-frame clones and lacks some. The V and J calls and the clone size are those of that table, but D and trimming were determined from the DNA. In the table there are 87,000 or so clones, roughly 86% of which are singletons. This receptor was identified in a man in his forties with acute or convalescent COVID-19. Material for sequencing was peripheral blood. The V call is TRBV5-1, the J call TRBJ2-7, with D possibly matching TRBD1 (5 bases). The CDR3 DNA is TGCGCCAGCAGCCCTCGAAGGGGAACCTCCTACGAGCAGTACTTC. Translating gives CASSPRRGTSYEQYF.